This TCR beta chain was sequenced in a study of control samples from healthy donors and cancer patients. A single count supports this clone. The data were produced by immunoSEQ multiplex PCR, yet TCRdb's version contains in-frame clones alone and is incomplete. Of some 130,000 clones in the sample, roughly 91% were seen once. The CDR3 contains 15 residues. The germline gives CDR1 WNHNN, CDR2 SYGVQD (reference sequence). Trimming took 3 bases from V and 6 from J; bases not matched to a gene: 5. V gene TRBV10-1 combines with J gene TRBJ2-3; 11 positions match TRBD2. The specimen sequenced was PBMCs. The TCR comes from a man over 45 with head and neck cancer. CDR3 amino acids: CASSDLAGGMDTQYF. DNA of the CDR3: TGCGCCAGCAGTGATCTAGCGGGGGGAATGGATACGCAGTATTTT.